The T cell receptor (beta chain) under discussion was sequenced for a study of early T cells in non-severe SARS-CoV-2 infection. Looking at the study overall: Whole-blood bulk RNA, unsorted, was sequenced, and chains were unpaired.

Unique molecular identifiers tagged individual cDNA molecules. Each CDR3 protein gets one entry after TCRdb re-called the 5' RACE reads with MiXCR. The sample records tens of thousands of distinct CDR3 sequences, roughly 12% being singletons. The V and J ends lost 5 bases and 0 bases respectively, with 14 bases between them. This CDR3 comprises 15 residues. This TCR derives from an adult who was a healthcare worker with PCR-confirmed SARS-CoV-2 infection or an uninfected control (not recorded which). The donor label of this sample is uncertain. The chain is built from TRBV12-3 or TRBV12-4 and TRBJ2-7, with a weak D call TRBD2 (6 bases). The sample in question was whole blood, obtained at baseline. In nucleotides, the CDR3 is TGTGCCAGCAGTCCCCGCGGAGGGAGCTCCTACGAGCAGTACTTC. Its protein is CASSPRGGSSYEQYF.